This TCR beta chain was found in a study of T cells in women clearing cervical HPV infection. General study results and limits: Each sample's T-cell count was unknown, possibly confounding richness. CIN3+ cases had significantly higher TCR richness than controls; evenness did not differ.

Only in-frame clones appear in the TCRdb table, and some are missing; sequencing was by immunoSEQ multiplex PCR. In all, the sample yields about 36,000 clones. Each participant carried one incident cervical HPV16 infection only. This CDR3 has 18 amino acids. The germline V gene has CDR1 SGHRS and CDR2 YFSETQ. About this clone: Its antigen is undetermined. The sequence runs out 3 residues before the end of the CDR3; the remainder is reconstructed from the germline J gene.

The receptor's source is a woman between 18 and 70 years old with a cervical HPV16 infection that either progressed to CIN3+ or cleared (not recorded which). The chain couples TRBV5-1 to TRBJ2-3; maybe TRBD2 (6 bases). Sequencing was performed on blood buffy coat. The chain's CDR3 is CASSLNAGGLRLEETQYF. CDR3 bases read: TGCGCCAGCAGCCTAAATGCCGGCGGACTAAGGCTAGAGGAGACG.